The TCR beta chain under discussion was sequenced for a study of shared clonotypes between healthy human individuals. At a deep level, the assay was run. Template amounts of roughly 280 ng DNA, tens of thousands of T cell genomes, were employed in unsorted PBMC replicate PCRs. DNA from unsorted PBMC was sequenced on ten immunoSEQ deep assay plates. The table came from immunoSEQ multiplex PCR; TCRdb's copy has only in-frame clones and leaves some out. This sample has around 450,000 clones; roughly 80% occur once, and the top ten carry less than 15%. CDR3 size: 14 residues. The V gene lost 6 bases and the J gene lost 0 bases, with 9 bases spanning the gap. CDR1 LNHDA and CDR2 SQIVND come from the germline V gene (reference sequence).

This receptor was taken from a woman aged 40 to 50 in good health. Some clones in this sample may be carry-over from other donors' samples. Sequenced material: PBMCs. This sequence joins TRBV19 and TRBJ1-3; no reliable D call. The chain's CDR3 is CASRDRSSGNTIYF. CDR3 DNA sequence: TGTGCCAGTAGAGACCGCTCCTCTGGAAACACCATATATTTT.